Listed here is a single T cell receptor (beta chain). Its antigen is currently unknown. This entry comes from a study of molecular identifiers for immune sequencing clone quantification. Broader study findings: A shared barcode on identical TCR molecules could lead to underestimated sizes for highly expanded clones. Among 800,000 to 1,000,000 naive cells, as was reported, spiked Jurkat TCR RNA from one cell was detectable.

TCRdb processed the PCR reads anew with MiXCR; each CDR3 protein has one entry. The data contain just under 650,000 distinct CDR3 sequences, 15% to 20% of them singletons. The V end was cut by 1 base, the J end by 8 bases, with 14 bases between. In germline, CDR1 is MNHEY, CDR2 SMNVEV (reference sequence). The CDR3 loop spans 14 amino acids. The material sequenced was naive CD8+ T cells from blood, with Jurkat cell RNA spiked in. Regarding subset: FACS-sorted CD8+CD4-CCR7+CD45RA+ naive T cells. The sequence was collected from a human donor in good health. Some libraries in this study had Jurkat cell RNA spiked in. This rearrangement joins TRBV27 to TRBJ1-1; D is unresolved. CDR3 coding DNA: TGTGCCAGCAGTTTATTTGCACGGCCAGAAGAAGCTTTCTTT. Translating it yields CASSLFARPEEAFF.